Detailed here is one T cell receptor beta chain. What it recognizes is unknown. This entry comes from a study of T cell responses to AZD1222 COVID-19 vaccine. Study observations and caveats: An increase in Spike-specific TCR breadth and depth was observed after two AZD1222 doses. No day 14 peak samples; only post-peak repertoires were characterized.

The CDR3 is 12 residues long. Per the germline V gene, CDR1 is SNHLY and CDR2 is FYNNEI. The V end lost 5 bases, the J end lost 4 bases, and 3 bases lay between the germline ends. Produced via immunoSEQ multiplex PCR; TCRdb's table is partial and in-frame only. The sample carries 95,000 to 100,000 clones, roughly 84% recorded once. The sequence derives from an adult who received the AZD1222 COVID-19 vaccine. The sequencing here drew on peripheral blood, taken 28 days after the second AZD1222 dose. V is TRBV2 and J is TRBJ2-6; D uncertain. CDR3 protein: CASSPGANVLTF. The CDR3 DNA reads TGTGCCAGCAGTCCCGGGGCCAACGTCCTGACTTTC.